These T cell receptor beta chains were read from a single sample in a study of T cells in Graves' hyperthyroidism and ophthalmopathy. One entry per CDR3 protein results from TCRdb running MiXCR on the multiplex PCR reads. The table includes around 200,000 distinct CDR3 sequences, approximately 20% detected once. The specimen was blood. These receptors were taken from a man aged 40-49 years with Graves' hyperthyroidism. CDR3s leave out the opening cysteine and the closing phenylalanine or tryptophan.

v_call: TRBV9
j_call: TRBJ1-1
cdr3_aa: ASSPSTGLGTEAF

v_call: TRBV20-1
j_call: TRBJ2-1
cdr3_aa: SVATEPYNEQF

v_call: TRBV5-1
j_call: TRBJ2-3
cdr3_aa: ASSLQGASDTQY

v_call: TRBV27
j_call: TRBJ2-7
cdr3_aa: ASSKTGGAVYEQY

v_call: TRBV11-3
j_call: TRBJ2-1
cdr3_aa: ASSLGFVEQF

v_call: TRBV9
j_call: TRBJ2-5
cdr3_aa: ASSVRGSGGGETQY

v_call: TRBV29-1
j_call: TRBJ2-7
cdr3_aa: SVEAQSSYEQY

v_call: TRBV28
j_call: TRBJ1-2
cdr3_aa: ASSPAMDRGLGYT

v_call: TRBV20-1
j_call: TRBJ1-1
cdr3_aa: SAWDSGSTEAF

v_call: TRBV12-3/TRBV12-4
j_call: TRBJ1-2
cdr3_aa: ASSPGIKGYT

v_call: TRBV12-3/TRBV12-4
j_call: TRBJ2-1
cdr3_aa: ASSSANEQF

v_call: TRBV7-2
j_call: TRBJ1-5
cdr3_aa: ASSLTGLSNQPQH

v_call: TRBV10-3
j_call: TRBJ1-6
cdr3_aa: AISESGNSPLH

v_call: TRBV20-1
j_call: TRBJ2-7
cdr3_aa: SARRGGGFYEQY

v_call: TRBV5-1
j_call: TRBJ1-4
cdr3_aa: ASSAGQGVDEKLF

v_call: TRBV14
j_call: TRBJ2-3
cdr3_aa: ASSRGQQDTQY

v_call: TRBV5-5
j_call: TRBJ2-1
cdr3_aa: ASSLGQGMDEQF

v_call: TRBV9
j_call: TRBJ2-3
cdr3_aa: ASSVAGGPPYTDTQY

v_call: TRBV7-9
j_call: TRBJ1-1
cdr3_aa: ASSLGEGSEAF

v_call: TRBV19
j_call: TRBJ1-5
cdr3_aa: ASSADRGLQPQH

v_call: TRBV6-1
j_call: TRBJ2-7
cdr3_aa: ASRLDRHSNYEQY

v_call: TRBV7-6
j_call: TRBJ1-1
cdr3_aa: ASSLGMGAPEAF

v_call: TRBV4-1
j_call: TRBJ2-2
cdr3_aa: ASSQVQGGDTGELF

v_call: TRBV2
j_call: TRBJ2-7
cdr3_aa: ASSQLAGGPYEQY

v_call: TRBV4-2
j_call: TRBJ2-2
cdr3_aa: ASSQDPGDTGELF

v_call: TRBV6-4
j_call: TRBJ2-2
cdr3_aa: AIPTTSLNTGELF

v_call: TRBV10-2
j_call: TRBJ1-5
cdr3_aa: ASRVSGGPNQPQH

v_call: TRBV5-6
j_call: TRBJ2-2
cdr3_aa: ASSTGGRRGGELF

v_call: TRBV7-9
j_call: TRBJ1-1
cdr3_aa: ASSTGQSLGAF

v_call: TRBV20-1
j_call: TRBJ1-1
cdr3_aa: SAVGTYTEAF

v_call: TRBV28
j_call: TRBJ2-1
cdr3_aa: ASSTYNEQF

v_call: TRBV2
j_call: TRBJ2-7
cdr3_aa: ASRTGSYEQY

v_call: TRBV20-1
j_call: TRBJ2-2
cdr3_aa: SARDLGVTGELF

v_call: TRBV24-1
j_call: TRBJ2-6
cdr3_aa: ATSDSDYSGANVLT

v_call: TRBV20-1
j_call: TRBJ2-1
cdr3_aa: SASGTSGITEQF

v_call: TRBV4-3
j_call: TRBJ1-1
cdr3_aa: ASSQQDMAGDTEAF

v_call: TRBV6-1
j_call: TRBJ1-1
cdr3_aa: ASSEVSDTEAF

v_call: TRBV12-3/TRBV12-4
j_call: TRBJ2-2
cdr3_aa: ASSSTGFTGELF

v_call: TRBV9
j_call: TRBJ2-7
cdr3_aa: ASSVGWGTSYEQY

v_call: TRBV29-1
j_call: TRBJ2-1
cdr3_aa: SVRAGQGSEQF

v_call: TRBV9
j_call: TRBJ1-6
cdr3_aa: ASSGRHGADNSPLH

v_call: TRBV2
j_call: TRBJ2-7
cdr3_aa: ASSEISDGHYRQY

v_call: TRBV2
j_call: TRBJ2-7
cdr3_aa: ASSRTWDEQY

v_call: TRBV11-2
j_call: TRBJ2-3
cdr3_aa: ASSLGTGGAVDTQY

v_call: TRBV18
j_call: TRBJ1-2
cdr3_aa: ASSPGGQDPYGYT

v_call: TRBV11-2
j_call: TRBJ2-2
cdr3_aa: ASSGERSTGELF

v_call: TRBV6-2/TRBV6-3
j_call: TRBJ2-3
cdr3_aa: ASTREPVDTQY

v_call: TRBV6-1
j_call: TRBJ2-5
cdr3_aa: ASSDRTGRQETQY

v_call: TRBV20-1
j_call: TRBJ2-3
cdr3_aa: SASGTSTDTQY

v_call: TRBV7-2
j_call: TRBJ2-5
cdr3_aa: ATGAYGETQY

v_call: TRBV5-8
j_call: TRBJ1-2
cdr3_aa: ASSLGGNIANYGYT

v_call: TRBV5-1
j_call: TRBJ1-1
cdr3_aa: ASSLGRMSTEAF

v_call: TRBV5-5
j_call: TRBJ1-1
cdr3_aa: ASSGDWAGTEAF

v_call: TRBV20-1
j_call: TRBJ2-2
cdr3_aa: SAKDRTHTGELF

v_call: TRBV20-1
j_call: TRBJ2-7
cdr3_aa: SASDFYEQY

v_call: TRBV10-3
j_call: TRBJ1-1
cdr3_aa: AISGEGAAF